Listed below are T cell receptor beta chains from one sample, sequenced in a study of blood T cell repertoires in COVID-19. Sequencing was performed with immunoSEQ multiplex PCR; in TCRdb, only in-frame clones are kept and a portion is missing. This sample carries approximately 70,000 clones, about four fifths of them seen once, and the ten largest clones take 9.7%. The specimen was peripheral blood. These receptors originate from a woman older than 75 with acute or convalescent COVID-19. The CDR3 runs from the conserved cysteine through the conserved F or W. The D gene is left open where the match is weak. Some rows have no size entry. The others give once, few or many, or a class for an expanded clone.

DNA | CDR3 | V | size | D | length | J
TGTGCCAGCAGCTCTATTTACGGGACAGGGAGAGGCTACACCTTC | CASSSIYGTGRGYTF | TRBV28 | few | TRBD1 | 15 | TRBJ1-2
TGTGCCAGCCACCAACTAGCGGGGGCATCCTACGAGCAGTACTTC | CASHQLAGASYEQYF | TRBV5-4 | - | TRBD2 | 15 | TRBJ2-7
TGTGCCAGCAGCGCCCGGGACAGGGCCTACGAAGCTTTCTTT | CASSARDRAYEAFF | TRBV3-1/TRBV3-2 | - | TRBD1 | 14 | TRBJ1-1
TGTGCCACCAGCAGAGATCAGGGGGTAGCTGGAAACACCATATATTTT | CATSRDQGVAGNTIYF | TRBV15 | - | TRBD1 | 16 | TRBJ1-3
TGTGCCAGTAGTATCCCCCCCGGACAGGTGAACACTGAAGCTTTCTTT | CASSIPPGQVNTEAFF | TRBV19 | - | TRBD1 | 16 | TRBJ1-1
TGTGCCAGCAGCCAGGGACAGGGGGACTATGGCTACACCTTC | CASSQGQGDYGYTF | TRBV7-9 | few | TRBD1 | 14 | TRBJ1-2
TGTGCCATCCATGAGGGACAGTATAATTCACCCCTCCACTTT | CAIHEGQYNSPLHF | TRBV6-6 | - | TRBD1 | 14 | TRBJ1-6
TGTGCCAGCAGCTTTCAGGGCGGACGCTACACCTTC | CASSFQGGRYTF | TRBV11-2 | few | - | 12 | TRBJ1-2
TGTGCCAGCAGTTCCCTAATGACAGATACGCAGTATTTT | CASSSLMTDTQYF | TRBV6-5 | - | - | 13 | TRBJ2-3
TGTGCCAGCTCACCCACAGGGGCAAACATTCAGTACTTC | CASSPTGANIQYF | TRBV18 | - | TRBD1 | 13 | TRBJ2-4
TGCGCCAGCAGCCAAGATAGGGCAGGGAATCAGCCCCAGCATTTT | CASSQDRAGNQPQHF | TRBV4-1 | - | - | 15 | TRBJ1-5
TGCGCCAGCAGCCCGGGACCTCCGCGGGATAGCAATCAGCCCCAGCATTTT | CASSPGPPRDSNQPQHF | TRBV5-1 | - | - | 17 | TRBJ1-5
TGTGCCAGCAGCTCAACAGGGAGCGACTATGGCTACACCTTC | CASSSTGSDYGYTF | TRBV7-9 | - | - | 14 | TRBJ1-2
TGTGCCAGCAGCTTAGGGATGGGACTAGTTGGCACAGATACGCAGTATTTT | CASSLGMGLVGTDTQYF | TRBV7-9 | - | TRBD2 | 17 | TRBJ2-3
TGTGCCAGAAGCAGGGTAGGGGGCACTGAAGCTTTCTTT | CARSRVGGTEAFF | TRBV5-3 | - | - | 13 | TRBJ1-1
TGTGCCAGCAGCCCAGCGGGAAAAAGCACAGATACGCAGTATTTT | CASSPAGKSTDTQYF | TRBV3-1/TRBV3-2 | - | TRBD2 | 15 | TRBJ2-3
TGTGCCAGCAGCCCCCTTCCGAGAGGAAACACCATATATTTT | CASSPLPRGNTIYF | TRBV7-2 | - | - | 14 | TRBJ1-3
TGTGCCAGCAGCTTAACGGGAGAGGTGGGTCAGCCCCAGCATTTT | CASSLTGEVGQPQHF | TRBV11-2 | - | - | 15 | TRBJ1-5
TGTGCCAGCCTGCGCCTTTCCGGGACAGGCAGTAACACTGAAGCTTTCTTT | CASLRLSGTGSNTEAFF | TRBV27 | - | TRBD1 | 17 | TRBJ1-1
TGTGCCAGCAGCTTGGGGGGGGAGATCTACGAGCAGTACTTC | CASSLGGEIYEQYF | TRBV5-4 | - | - | 14 | TRBJ2-7
TGTGCCAGCAGAATAGCGGACAATGTCTACTATGGCTACACCTTC | CASRIADNVYYGYTF | TRBV6-5 | - | - | 15 | TRBJ1-2
TGCGCCAGCAGCAACAGGAGCCTGAACACTGAAGCTTTCTTT | CASSNRSLNTEAFF | TRBV23-1 | - | - | 14 | TRBJ1-1
TGTGCCACCAGTGAACCCAACCGCGACAGGGTCACAGATACGCAGTATTTT | CATSEPNRDRVTDTQYF | TRBV24-1 | once | TRBD1 | 17 | TRBJ2-3
TGTGCCAGCCCGAAACATAGCAATCAGCCCCAGCATTTT | CASPKHSNQPQHF | TRBV5-6 | - | - | 13 | TRBJ1-5
TGTGCCAGCAGCCAAAACTGGGACAGGGGTGCCGAGCAGTACTTC | CASSQNWDRGAEQYF | TRBV5-8 | few | TRBD1 | 15 | TRBJ2-7
TGTGCCATTCAATGGGGGGGTTCATCTGGAAACACCATATATTTT | CAIQWGGSSGNTIYF | TRBV6-5 | - | - | 15 | TRBJ1-3
TGCAGCGTTGATGGCGGGGGACCCGGGCTTGACGAGCAGTACTTC | CSVDGGGPGLDEQYF | TRBV29-1 | - | TRBD2 | 15 | TRBJ2-7